Below are 21 T cell receptor beta chains sequenced from a single sample in a study of beta chain features in type 1 diabetes. Investigators reverse transcribed all isolated RNA, so they sequenced expressed TCRB transcripts. The protocol was immunoSEQ multiplex PCR, while the TCRdb copy is restricted to in-frame clones and leaves out a portion. This sample has 200,000 to 250,000 clones, with less than 35% found just once. The material sequenced was central memory CD4+ T cells from blood. These receptors were obtained from a man aged 25 to 40 in good health.

This clone was counted a few times. This chain connects TRBV7-9 to TRBJ1-2; possibly TRBD1 for D (6 bases). There are 14 residues in the CDR3. With 3 bases removed from V and 4 bases from J, the gap between germline ends came to 12 bases. The germline gives CDR1 SEHNR, CDR2 FQNEAQ (reference sequence). CDR3 amino acids: CASSFATGGYGYTF. CDR3 bases: TGTGCCAGCAGCTTCGCGACAGGAGGCTATGGCTACACCTTC. Based on the CDR3 plus reference TRBV7-9 and TRBJ1-2, the full variable domain is DTGVSQNPRHKITKRGQNVTFRCDPISEHNRLYWYRQTLGQGPEFLTYFQNEAQLEKSRLLSDRFSAERPKGSFSTLEIQRTEQGDSAMYLCASSFATGGYGYTFGSGTRLTVV.

This chain joins TRBV5-1 and TRBJ2-1; possible D gene TRBD2, 5 bases. V was pared by 6 bases and J by 8 bases, with 24 bases between. In germline, CDR1 is SGHRS, CDR2 YFSETQ. The CDR3 extends over 16 amino acids. CDR3: CASTFGEGFERDEQFF. In nucleotides, the CDR3 is TGCGCCAGCACCTTCGGTGAGGGATTTGAACGGGATGAGCAGTTCTTC.

This clone showed up just a few times. The chain has TRBV5-4 and TRBJ2-1; 16 bases line up with TRBD2. The CDR3 totals 16 residues. V lost 4 bases to trimming and J lost 7 bases; unmatched junction nucleotides: 5. The germline V gene has CDR1 SGHNT and CDR2 YYREEE (reference sequence). In nucleotides, the CDR3 is TGTGCCAGCAGCCGGGGACTAGCGGGAGGGCAGAATGAGCAGTTCTTC. Translating gives CASSRGLAGGQNEQFF.

This clone was recorded a few times. The chain joins TRBV7-9 to TRBJ2-5; weak D call: TRBD1 (6 bases). Germline V gives CDR1 SEHNR, CDR2 FQNEAQ (reference sequence). This CDR3 spans 13 amino acids. The V and J ends lost 4 bases and 5 bases respectively, with 11 bases between them. The CDR3 DNA reads TGTGCCAGCAGCTATGGGGGCCTGGAGACCCAGTACTTC. This codes for CASSYGGLETQYF.

This clone was recorded a few times. V usage is TRBV28 and J usage is TRBJ2-6; D is ambiguous. Germline CDR1 MDHEN, CDR2 SYDVKM. V was trimmed by 3 bases and J by 1 base, leaving 4 bases between them. The CDR3 has 14 residues. The CDR3 spells CASSFFSGANVLTF. DNA for the CDR3: TGTGCCAGCAGTTTTTTTTCTGGGGCCAACGTCCTGACTTTC.

The V and J genes are TRBV18 and TRBJ1-1; D ambiguous. Germline V gives CDR1 KGHSH, CDR2 LQKENI. The CDR3 contains 15 residues. With 3 bases removed from V and 4 bases from J, the gap between germline ends came to 15 bases. The CDR3 is CASSPSEGSGTEAFF. The DNA for the CDR3 is TGTGCCAGCTCACCGTCGGAAGGGTCTGGCACTGAAGCTTTCTTT.

This rearrangement joins TRBV5-1 to TRBJ2-3, with 9 nucleotides matching TRBD1. The CDR3 consists of 14 residues. The germline CDR1 and CDR2 sequences are SGHRS and YFSETQ. V was pared by 4 bases and J by 5 bases, with 5 bases of the junction left unmatched. The CDR3 reads CASSAGTGRDTQYF. CDR3 bases: TGCGCCAGCAGCGCGGGGACAGGGAGAGATACGCAGTATTTT.

This clone was observed a handful of times. V gene TRBV29-1 combines with J gene TRBJ2-3; D is ambiguous. The germline V gene encodes CDR1 SQVTM and CDR2 ANQGSEA. V lost 2 bases to trimming and J lost 1 base, with 4 bases between them. The CDR3 contains 12 residues. The CDR3 sequence is CSVEIGTDTQYF. As DNA, the CDR3 is TGCAGCGTTGAAATTGGCACAGATACGCAGTATTTT.

J is TRBJ1-2 and V is TRBV7-9, with no clear D. The CDR3 covers 13 residues. Germline CDR1 SEHNR, CDR2 FQNEAQ (reference sequence). V lost 1 base to trimming and J lost 9 bases, with 12 bases between them. CDR3 region: CASSLGTARRYTF. CDR3 nucleotides: TGTGCCAGCAGCTTAGGGACCGCAAGGCGCTACACCTTC.

Worth noting for this clone: Other DNA sequences from this sample encode an identical CDR3 as well. The chain employs TRBV9 and TRBJ2-3; weak D call: TRBD2 (5 bases). Germline values: CDR1 SGDLS, CDR2 YYNGEE. The CDR3 is 15 residues long. Trimming removed 2 bases at V and 3 bases at J, with 13 bases between. The CDR3 coding sequence is TGTGCCAGCAGCGTGGGTCCCACTAGAACAGATACGCAGTATTTT. Translating it yields CASSVGPTRTDTQYF.

This clone occurred many times. V and J are TRBV16 and TRBJ1-5; D unclear. V was pared by 0 bases and J by 6 bases, with 9 bases between. Germline V gene sequence: CDR1 KGHSY, CDR2 FQNENV. This CDR3 is built from 14 residues. CDR3 DNA sequence: TGTGCCAGCAGCCAATCCTCGGAGAGTCAGCCCCAGCATTTT. Its protein is CASSQSSESQPQHF.

As for this clone: In the same sample, other DNA sequences code for this CDR3. The chain has TRBV5-1 and TRBJ2-5; 10 bases map to TRBD1. Germline V gives CDR1 SGHRS, CDR2 YFSETQ. Losses at the gene ends were 0 bases for V and 5 bases for J; bases not matched to a gene: 1. This CDR3 comprises 14 residues. The CDR3 DNA sequence: TGCGCCAGCAGCTTGGGACAGGGGGCGGAGACCCAGTACTTC. This sequence encodes CASSLGQGAETQYF.

The chain uses TRBV28 and TRBJ2-7; TRBD1 matches at 7 bases. J lost 4 bases, V lost 5 bases, and 8 bases had no gene match. CDR1 and CDR2 (germline): MDHEN, SYDVKM. The CDR3 loop spans 14 amino acids. Written as DNA, the CDR3 is TGTGCCAGCAGTCCTACGACAGGGCAGTACGAGCAGTACTTC. This translates into CASSPTTGQYEQYF. The variable domain in full, with the rest retrieved from reference TRBV28 and TRBJ2-7, is DVKVTQSSRYLVKRTGEKVFLECVQDMDHENMFWYRQDPGLGLRLIYFSYDVKMKEKGDIPEGYSVSREKKERFSLILESASTNQTSMYLCASSPTTGQYEQYFGPGTRLTVT.

In this sample, this clone turned up a few times. This chain joins TRBV4-3 and TRBJ2-1; unclear D gene. The CDR3 runs 14 residues. Trimming took off 0 bases at V and 2 bases at J, with 5 bases between the two ends. Looked up from germline, CDR1 is LGHNA and CDR2 is YSLEER. The CDR3, as DNA: TGCGCCAGCAGCCAAGAGTACACCTACAATGAGCAGTTCTTC. Amino acids: CASSQEYTYNEQFF.

The rearrangement links TRBV11-2 to TRBJ2-2; D is possibly TRBD1 (6 bases). The germline V gene has CDR1 SGHAT and CDR2 FQNNGV. The CDR3 sequence is 15 residues long. V dropped 1 base and J dropped 5 bases, with 11 bases sitting between them. CDR3: CASSLVAQGTGELFF. The CDR3 nucleotides read TGTGCCAGCAGCTTAGTCGCACAGGGTACCGGGGAGCTGTTTTTT.

The rearrangement joins TRBV5-1 to TRBJ2-1; D tentatively fits TRBD1 or TRBD2 (5 bases each). CDR3 length: 13 amino acids. With 5 bases removed from V and 5 bases from J, the gap between germline ends came to 11 bases. CDR1 and CDR2 from the germline V gene are SGHRS and YFSETQ. The CDR3 coding sequence is TGCGCCAGCAGGTCGGGGACGAACAATGAGCAGTTCTTC. Translation gives CASRSGTNNEQFF. Looking up the rest from reference TRBV5-1 and TRBJ2-1 gives the full variable domain: KAGVTQTPRYLIKTRGQQVTLSCSPISGHRSVSWYQQTPGQGLQFLFEYFSETQRNKGNFPGRFSGRQFSNSRSEMNVSTLELGDSALYLCASRSGTNNEQFFGPGTRLTVL.

The chain joins TRBV30 to TRBJ2-4; D is undetermined. Germline V gene data show CDR1 as GTSNPN and CDR2 as SVGIG (reference sequence). The CDR3 spans 15 residues. With 2 bases removed from V and 0 bases from J, the gap between germline ends came to 11 bases. The CDR3 bases are TGTGCCTGGAGTCAAACAGATCTAGCCAAAAACATTCAGTACTTC. Its translation is CAWSQTDLAKNIQYF.

There are a few counts of this clone. The chain uses TRBV10-3 and TRBJ2-4; no reliable D call. This CDR3 is 13 amino acids long. V lost 2 bases and J 9 bases, leaving 11 bases between the germline ends. From germline, CDR1 is ENHRY and CDR2 SYGVKD. CDR3 loop: CAISEASLGIQYF. DNA for the CDR3: TGTGCCATCAGTGAGGCGTCGTTGGGCATTCAGTACTTC.

The V and J genes are TRBV4-2 and TRBJ2-1; possible D gene TRBD2, 5 bases. Germline V gene data show CDR1 as LGHNA and CDR2 as YNFKEQ. V lost 0 bases and J lost 6, with 9 bases in between. The CDR3 has 14 amino acids. The CDR3 DNA sequence: TGTGCCAGCAGCCAAGATGGGAGCGTCAATGAGCAGTTCTTC. This encodes CASSQDGSVNEQFF.

This clone appeared a few times. This chain connects TRBV7-9 to TRBJ2-5; no reliable D call. CDR3 size: 14 residues. Between the trimmed V and J ends, which lost 1 base and 8 bases, there was a span of 14 bases. Germline-derived CDR1 and CDR2 are SEHNR and FQNEAQ (reference sequence). CDR3 loop: CASSLVWGRDTQYF. The CDR3 coding sequence is TGTGCCAGCAGCTTAGTCTGGGGAAGAGACACCCAGTACTTC.

This clone appeared a few times. V is TRBV2 and J is TRBJ2-1; D uncertain. V was trimmed by 3 bases and J by 4 bases, leaving 4 bases between them. This CDR3 contains 12 residues. CDR1 and CDR2 (germline): SNHLY, FYNNEI. In nucleotides, the CDR3 is TGTGCCAGCAGTGATTTGTACAATGAGCAGTTCTTC. Translated: CASSDLYNEQFF.